The 15 T cell receptor beta chains listed next were all sequenced from one sample in a study of blood T cells in healthy people across ages. It was with a sample-barcoded 5' primer and a J-beta primer mix that a second PCR of about 7 to 12 cycles was run. In TCRdb, the 5' RACE reads were re-called with MiXCR into one record per CDR3 protein. In the table there are 550,000 to 700,000 distinct CDR3 sequences, about 25% of which are singletons. The source material was blood. The receptors were gathered from a woman in her 70s in good health.

This clonotype was recorded many times. CDR3 DNA sequence: TGCAGTGCTAGCGGGGGGGCCAGCAATGAGCAGTTCTTC. Protein product: CSASGGASNEQFF. The chain has TRBV20-1 and TRBJ2-1; 8 bases are shared with TRBD2. The germline V gene encodes CDR1 DFQATT and CDR2 SNEGSKA (reference sequence). Trimming cost V 3 bases and J 6 bases; bases outside gene matches: 4. The length of the CDR3 is 13 residues.

CDR3 sequence (DNA): TGTGCCAGCAGCCAACGGGGGGCGGGTATGAACGAGCAGTACTTC. It codes for CASSQRGAGMNEQYF. The chain couples TRBV3-1 to TRBJ2-7; D perhaps matches TRBD2 (7 bases). CDR3 length: 15 amino acids. CDR1 and CDR2 (germline): LGHDT, YNNKEL (reference sequence). Trimming took 2 bases from V and 5 from J, leaving 16 bases between them.

This clonotype was recorded a few times. V usage is TRBV4-3 and J usage is TRBJ1-4; perhaps TRBD1 as D (5 bases). Germline assignment: CDR1 LGHNA and CDR2 YSLEER. The CDR3 consists of 16 residues. V lost 0 bases to trimming and J lost 3 bases, with 11 bases between them. The CDR3 loop is CASSQDLGAANEKLFF. CDR3 nucleotide sequence: TGCGCCAGCAGCCAAGATCTAGGGGCGGCTAATGAAAAACTGTTTTTT.

In this sample, this clonotype turned up many times. This chain connects TRBV7-3 to TRBJ2-3; 7 positions agree with TRBD2. This CDR3 comprises 16 residues. V was pared by 0 bases and J by 1 base, with 4 bases of the junction left unmatched. Looked up from germline, CDR1 is SGHTA and CDR2 is FQGTGA. For the CDR3, the DNA is TGTGCCAGCAGCTTAACCCCCGCGGGGGGCACAGATACGCAGTATTTT. It codes for CASSLTPAGGTDTQYF.

Of note for this clonotype: Sequence at one end of the junction differs from germline and may be a read error. This CDR3 reads CASSLYGVKNIQYF. The CDR3 nucleotides are TGTGCTAGCAGCTTATACGGGGTTAAAAACATTCAGTACTTC. The chain carries TRBV11-2 and TRBJ2-4; D perhaps matches TRBD2 (5 bases). The CDR3 consists of 14 residues. The V gene's germline CDR1 is SGHAT and CDR2 FQNNGV. The full variable domain, in which reference TRBV11-2 and TRBJ2-4 provide the parts outside the CDR3, is EAGVAQSPRYKIIEKRQSVAFWCNPISGHATLYWYQQILGQGPKLLIQFQNNGVVDDSQLPKDRFSAERLKGVDSTLKIQPAKLEDSAVYLCASSLYGVKNIQYFGAGTRLSVL.

This clonotype was seen many times. The rearrangement links TRBV7-3 to TRBJ1-6; D uncertain. The CDR3 runs to 15 residues. The V and J ends lost 2 bases and 0 bases respectively, with 5 bases between them. CDR1 and CDR2 from the germline V gene are SGHTA and FQGTGA. The DNA for the CDR3 is TGTGCCAGCAGCTTAGGGAGCTCCTATAATTCACCCCTCCACTTT. It yields the protein CASSLGSSYNSPLHF.

V is TRBV7-2 and J is TRBJ2-7, with D possibly being TRBD2 (6 bases). This CDR3 region has 17 residues. Trimming left V 2 bases short and J 0 bases short, with 17 bases between. In germline, CDR1 is SGHTA, CDR2 FQGNSA. The CDR3 loop reads CASSLSAGSVSSYEQYF. CDR3 DNA: TGTGCCAGCAGCTTATCAGCGGGCTCCGTAAGCTCCTACGAGCAGTACTTC.

J is TRBJ1-6 and V is TRBV12-3 or TRBV12-4; possible D gene TRBD1, 5 bases. V gave up 3 bases and J gave up 10 bases, with 13 bases separating them. There are 14 residues in the CDR3. The CDR3 protein is CASSFRQLASPLHF. CDR3 nucleotide sequence: TGTGCCAGCAGTTTCCGACAGCTCGCCTCACCCCTCCACTTT.

The rearrangement uses TRBV11-2 and TRBJ2-7; D uncertain. V was trimmed by 5 bases and J by 3 bases, leaving 14 bases between them. The CDR3 contains 14 residues. Germline loops: CDR1 SGHAT, CDR2 FQNNGV. The CDR3 is CASSDRGRIYEQYF. CDR3 coding DNA: TGTGCCAGCAGCGACCGCGGACGGATCTACGAGCAGTACTTC.

The rearrangement uses TRBV4-3 and TRBJ1-2; the D is unclear. Germline loops: CDR1 LGHNA, CDR2 YSLEER. There are 15 residues in the CDR3. V lost 0 bases and J lost 5, with 13 bases in between. CDR3 coding DNA: TGCGCCAGCAGCCAAGATATTACTATCCTTTATGGCTACACCTTC. Translated: CASSQDITILYGYTF.

This chain connects TRBV4-3 to TRBJ2-7; 8 nucleotides agree with TRBD2. The DNA end lines up better with TRBJ2-1; the J call may be wrong. The CDR3 is 16 amino acids. From germline, CDR1 is LGHNA and CDR2 YSLEER. CDR3 region: CASSPYGGAVGNEQFF. The CDR3 nucleotides read TGCGCCAGCAGCCCGTACGGGGGGGCCGTCGGAAATGAGCAGTTCTTC.

J is TRBJ1-2 and V is TRBV6-1, with D perhaps matching TRBD1 (5 bases). CDR1 is MNHNS, CDR2 SASEGT, per germline. Trimming cost V 4 bases and J 4 bases, with 13 bases left between them. This CDR3 has 14 residues. The CDR3 DNA follows: TGTGCCAGCAGTGTAAAAGGGGATCCCTATGGCTACACCTTC. It codes for CASSVKGDPYGYTF.

In this sample, this clonotype turned up a few times. The V gene is TRBV28, the J gene TRBJ2-5, with TRBD2 matching over 8 bases. The CDR3 extends over 13 amino acids. The trim removed 7 bases at V and 0 bases at J, leaving 1 base unmatched. Germline values: CDR1 MDHEN, CDR2 SYDVKM. DNA for the CDR3: TGTGCCAGCACTAGCGGGCACCAAGAGACCCAGTACTTC. Its protein is CASTSGHQETQYF.

This clonotype was detected a few times. Compared with germline, one end of the junction differs, possibly owing to a read error. The genes are TRBV20-1 and TRBJ1-4; D is possibly TRBD1 (6 bases). CDR3 length equals 14 residues. Per the germline V gene, CDR1 is DFQATT and CDR2 is SNEGSKA (reference sequence). The CDR3 DNA reads as TGCAGTGCCCCGGACAGCTTTCAGGATAATGAAAAACTGTTT. This encodes CSAPDSFQDNEKLF.

This sequence joins TRBV6-5 and TRBJ2-1; 10 bases align to TRBD1. This CDR3 contains 15 residues. The ends lost 9 bases at V and 1 base at J; junction bases unmatched: 6. Germline CDR1 reads MNHEY; CDR2 reads SVGAGI. This CDR3 reads CASRTGQGSYNEQFF. The CDR3 region has the DNA TGTGCCAGTAGAACGGGACAGGGGTCCTACAATGAGCAGTTCTTC.